This TCR beta chain emerged from a study of blood T cell repertoires in COVID-19. Study overall: Sites in the United States, Italy and Spain provided acute and convalescent COVID-19 samples. The analysed material was cDNA or gDNA that came from T cells, B-cell-depleted T cells, or PBMCs.

Original handling: Researchers report that nucleated cell counts were estimated from reference gene primer amplification. The repertoire was sequenced with immunoSEQ multiplex PCR; TCRdb's copy has only in-frame clones and lacks some. That table furnishes V, J and clone size, whereas the DNA furnished D and trimming. This table holds about 250,000 clones, approximately 90% found once. CDR1 is SGHDT and CDR2 is YYEEEE in the germline V gene. J gave up 6 bases and V 3 bases, and 4 bases lay outside the gene matches. This CDR3 region has 14 residues. The sample taken for sequencing was peripheral blood. The chain couples TRBV5-6 to TRBJ2-7; 12 positions match TRBD1. The sequence derives from a woman aged 25 to 39 with active or convalescent COVID-19. CDR3 loop: CASSSGQGAFEQYF. CDR3 nucleotides: TGTGCCAGCAGCTCGGGACAGGGGGCTTTCGAGCAGTACTTC.